A single sample is the source of the 26 T cell receptor beta chains below, sequenced in a study of cytomegalovirus exposure and HLA in healthy donors. This PCR relied on a set of 60 Vbeta primers and 13 Jbeta primers. Assay used: immunoSEQ multiplex PCR; TCRdb lists only in-frame clones, some missing. This table has fewer than 200,000 clones, approximately 80% appearing once. Sequenced sample: PBMCs. The receptors originated from a woman in her 30s in good health and CMV-seropositive.

The chain couples TRBV11-3 to TRBJ2-1; TRBD1 is a possible D gene (5 bases). The CDR3 contains 14 residues. The V gene's germline CDR1 is SGHNT and CDR2 YENEEA. Trimming pared 5 bases from V and 8 bases from J, leaving 16 bases between. The CDR3 protein is CASSPWGEGDEQFF. As DNA, the CDR3 is TGTGCCAGCAGCCCTTGGGGCGAAGGGGATGAGCAGTTCTTC.

J is TRBJ2-7 and V is TRBV6-6, with D perhaps TRBD2 (6 bases). Trimming stripped 6 bases from V and 1 base from J, with 16 bases between. CDR1 MNHNY and CDR2 SVGAGI come from the germline V gene (reference sequence). CDR3 length: 15 residues. CDR3 coding DNA: TGTGCCAGCAGCCCATCGGACTATTATTCCTACGAGCAGTACTTC. Protein sequence: CASSPSDYYSYEQYF.

This chain connects TRBV2 to TRBJ2-5, with TRBD2 identical over 13 bases. Germline V gives CDR1 SNHLY, CDR2 FYNNEI. The CDR3 totals 15 residues. The ends lost 5 bases at V and 4 bases at J; junction bases unmatched: 4. CDR3 residues: CASSTSGGAPETQYF. In nucleotides, the CDR3 is TGTGCCAGCAGTACTAGCGGGGGGGCCCCAGAGACCCAGTACTTC.

V gene TRBV7-9 combines with J gene TRBJ1-5, with 9 bases identical to TRBD1. The CDR3 is made up of 14 amino acids. Germline V gives CDR1 SEHNR, CDR2 FQNEAQ (reference sequence). J gave up 4 bases and V 4 bases, and 2 bases lay outside the gene matches. Here the CDR3 DNA reads TGTGCCAGCAGCTCCGGACAGGGGAATCAGCCCCAGCATTTT. This encodes CASSSGQGNQPQHF.

The chain combines TRBV5-1 with TRBJ2-3, with D possibly TRBD1 on 6 matching bases. This CDR3 has 16 amino acids. Trimming removed 0 bases from V and 6 bases from J, with 17 bases in between. CDR1 SGHRS and CDR2 YFSETQ come from the germline V gene. CDR3 protein: CASSLVQGREGDTQYF. The CDR3 DNA follows: TGCGCCAGCAGCTTGGTACAGGGTAGGGAAGGGGATACGCAGTATTTT.

J is TRBJ2-7 and V is TRBV11-2, with a weak D call TRBD1 (6 bases). The germline gives CDR1 SGHAT, CDR2 FQNNGV. V lost 2 bases, J lost 1 base, and 21 bases lay in between. CDR3 length equals 18 residues. CDR3 bases: TGTGCCAGCAGCTTAAACCCGTATCCGGACAGCCCTTCCTACGAGCAGTACTTC. It yields the protein CASSLNPYPDSPSYEQYF.

This clone was seen a handful of times. This chain joins TRBV5-1 and TRBJ2-5; TRBD1 is a possible D gene (6 bases). Germline V gene sequence: CDR1 SGHRS, CDR2 YFSETQ. The V end lost 3 bases, the J end lost 5 bases, and 14 bases lay between the germline ends. This CDR3 comprises 14 residues. CDR3 protein: CASSSGQQLETQYF. The CDR3 bases are TGCGCCAGCAGCTCCGGACAGCAACTCGAGACCCAGTACTTC.

The chain combines TRBV6-1 with TRBJ2-2; weak D call: TRBD1 (5 bases). CDR1 is MNHNS and CDR2 is SASEGT in the germline V gene. Trimming took off 4 bases at V and 1 base at J, with 10 bases between the two ends. The CDR3 sequence is 15 residues long. CDR3 DNA sequence: TGTGCCAGCAGTGGACAGCGAGAGAACACCGGGGAGCTGTTTTTT. It translates to CASSGQRENTGELFF.

V usage is TRBV7-2 and J usage is TRBJ1-2; 8 bases match TRBD1. Germline V gene lookup returns CDR1 SGHTA and CDR2 FQGNSA. This CDR3 has 15 amino acids. Losses at the gene ends were 2 bases for V and 8 bases for J; bases not matched to a gene: 10. The CDR3 here is CASSLSIGTGVGYTF. The CDR3 nucleotides are TGTGCCAGCAGCTTAAGCATCGGGACAGGCGTAGGCTACACCTTC.

This chain uses TRBV5-4 with TRBJ2-5; 8 positions agree with TRBD2. Germline assignment: CDR1 SGHNT and CDR2 YYREEE (reference sequence). The trim removed 1 base at V and 5 bases at J, leaving 7 bases unmatched. The CDR3 runs 15 residues. The DNA for the CDR3 is TGTGCCAGCAGCTTGACTAGCGGCCTCCGGGAGACCCAGTACTTC. It codes for CASSLTSGLRETQYF.

This chain joins TRBV9 and TRBJ1-1; 9 bases map to TRBD1. This CDR3 contains 16 residues. V lost 2 bases, J lost 5 bases, and 10 bases stayed unmatched. CDR1 and CDR2 (germline): SGDLS, YYNGEE. The CDR3 DNA sequence: TGTGCCAGCAGCGTTAACTCCGGGACAGGGTTAACTGAAGCTTTCTTT. Translation gives CASSVNSGTGLTEAFF.

The CDR3 bases are TGTGCCAGCAGTTACAGAGGGGGCATCGCAGATACGCAGTATTTT. It codes for CASSYRGGIADTQYF. The chain combines TRBV6-5 with TRBJ2-3, with TRBD1 matching 7 bases. The CDR3 is 15 amino acids. Germline lookup yields CDR1 MNHEY and CDR2 SVGAGI. V dropped 2 bases and J dropped 4; count of bases not matched to a gene: 6.

V gene TRBV11-2 combines with J gene TRBJ1-2, with D possibly being TRBD1 (5 bases). The CDR3 runs 17 residues. The V end lost 1 base, the J end lost 3 bases, and 18 bases lay between the germline ends. CDR1 SGHAT and CDR2 FQNNGV come from the germline V gene. The CDR3 DNA sequence: TGTGCCAGCAGCTTAGCCACAGGACCAGGAGGGGACTATGGCTACACCTTC. Protein product: CASSLATGPGGDYGYTF.

This clone has only a few counts. This chain connects TRBV11-2 to TRBJ2-7; tentative D call: TRBD1 (5 bases). Trimming left V 3 bases short and J 0 bases short, with 15 bases between. The CDR3 spans 16 residues. CDR1 is SGHAT and CDR2 is FQNNGV in the germline V gene. CDR3 sequence reads: CASSFGPGPSSYEQYF. In DNA, the CDR3 is TGTGCCAGCAGCTTTGGCCCAGGGCCTAGCTCCTACGAGCAGTACTTC.

The V and J genes are TRBV14 and TRBJ2-5; D might be TRBD2 (6 bases). CDR1 SGHDN and CDR2 FVKESK come from the germline V gene. Trimming removed 0 bases from V and 8 bases from J, with 10 bases in between. This CDR3 spans 13 amino acids. CDR3 sequence (DNA): TGTGCCAGCAGCCAAGATTGGGCGGGAACCCAGTACTTC. The encoded protein is CASSQDWAGTQYF.

This clone has more than one count but fewer than ten. This rearrangement joins TRBV30 to TRBJ1-5; D might be TRBD1 (5 bases). Germline V gene data show CDR1 as GTSNPN and CDR2 as SVGIG (reference sequence). V lost 2 bases and J 5 bases, leaving 10 bases between the germline ends. The CDR3 is 13 amino acids. CDR3 DNA sequence: TGTGCCTGGAGTACAGGTCGGCATCAGCCCCAGCATTTT. Protein sequence: CAWSTGRHQPQHF.

The count of this clone is one. The chain combines TRBV29-1 with TRBJ1-3; tentatively, D is TRBD1 (5 bases). The V end was cut by 3 bases, the J end by 0 bases, with 18 bases between. CDR3 length: 17 amino acids. The V gene's germline CDR1 is SQVTM and CDR2 ANQGSEA. The CDR3 DNA is TGCAGCGTTGAGGTGGTGGCAGGGCCCCACTCTGGAAACACCATATATTTT. Its translation: CSVEVVAGPHSGNTIYF.

The V gene is TRBV5-4, the J gene TRBJ1-2, with D possibly matching TRBD1 (6 bases). CDR3 length: 14 amino acids. V was clipped by 4 bases and J by 4 bases, with 14 bases between them. Germline CDR1 reads SGHNT; CDR2 reads YYREEE (reference sequence). Here the CDR3 reads CASSPQQGSYGYTF. The CDR3 DNA reads TGTGCCAGCAGCCCCCAACAGGGTAGCTATGGCTACACCTTC.

The genes are TRBV29-1 and TRBJ1-1, with 7 bases fitting TRBD1. The CDR3 has 14 residues. CDR1 is SQVTM, CDR2 ANQGSEA, per germline. The junction had 11 bases not matched to a gene; V was cut back by 6 bases and J by 4 bases. The CDR3 region has the DNA TGCAGCGTGAAAACGGCAGGGGGTGGCACTGAAGCTTTCTTT. This gives the protein CSVKTAGGGTEAFF.

The chain combines TRBV19 with TRBJ2-6; possibly TRBD1 for D (5 bases). CDR3 length: 13 amino acids. CDR1 is LNHDA and CDR2 is SQIVND in the germline V gene (reference sequence). Trimming cost V 5 bases and J 5 bases, with 7 bases left between them. CDR3 in amino acids: CASSADRANVLTF. DNA for the CDR3: TGTGCCAGTAGTGCGGACAGGGCCAACGTCCTGACTTTC. Looking up the rest from reference TRBV19 and TRBJ2-6 gives the full variable domain: DGGITQSPKYLFRKEGQNVTLSCEQNLNHDAMYWYRQDPGQGLRLIYYSQIVNDFQKGDIAEGYSVSREKKESFPLTVTSAQKNPTAFYLCASSADRANVLTFGAGSRLTVL.

This sequence joins TRBV2 and TRBJ1-2, with D unresolved. The CDR3 consists of 14 residues. The V end was cut by 5 bases, the J end by 0 bases, with 10 bases between. CDR1 is SNHLY, CDR2 FYNNEI, per germline. The CDR3 reads CASSWEGSNYGYTF. In DNA, the CDR3 is TGTGCCAGCAGTTGGGAGGGCTCTAACTATGGCTACACCTTC.

V and J are TRBV4-3 and TRBJ1-2, with 8 bases lining up with TRBD1. The length of the CDR3 is 14 residues. The germline V gene encodes CDR1 LGHNA and CDR2 YSLEER. J gave up 5 bases and V 3 bases, and 5 bases lay outside the gene matches. The chain's CDR3 is CASSHITGGYGYTF. The CDR3 nucleotides read TGCGCCAGCAGCCACATCACAGGGGGGTATGGCTACACCTTC.

As for this clone: A junction end diverges from the germline sequence, so it may reflect a read error. This sequence joins TRBV7-9 and TRBJ2-5; D is possibly TRBD2 (6 bases). The CDR3 extends over 15 amino acids. CDR1 SEHNR and CDR2 FQNEAQ come from the germline V gene (reference sequence). CDR3 protein: CSSSFWSGEEETQYF. The CDR3 bases are TGTTCCAGCAGCTTTTGGTCGGGGGAGGAGGAGACCCAGTACTTC.

The table lists this clone with a few counts. V is TRBV5-5 and J is TRBJ2-3; TRBD2 is a possible D gene (6 bases). The CDR3 length is 13 residues. Germline CDR1 reads SGHKS; CDR2 reads YYEKEE (reference sequence). Trimming cost V 2 bases and J 6 bases, with 10 bases left between them. CDR3 loop: CASSFAGQDTQYF. DNA for the CDR3: TGTGCCAGCAGCTTTGCGGGGCAGGATACGCAGTATTTT.

V usage is TRBV28 and J usage is TRBJ2-1, with D possibly matching TRBD2 (6 bases). The CDR3 sequence is 15 residues long. CDR1 is MDHEN, CDR2 SYDVKM, per germline. The V end was cut by 3 bases, the J end by 8 bases, with 17 bases between. CDR3 loop: CASSLMAKRVDEQFF. Written as DNA, the CDR3 is TGTGCCAGCAGTTTGATGGCGAAGCGGGTGGATGAGCAGTTCTTC.

This clone turned up a few times. V is TRBV11-2 and J is TRBJ2-3; 12 bases are shared with TRBD2. Per germline, CDR1 SGHAT and CDR2 FQNNGV. Trimming at V came to 5 bases and at J to 5 bases, leaving 5 bases not matched to a gene. This CDR3 contains 15 residues. CDR3 region: CASSRRGLAGDTQYF. The CDR3 coding sequence is TGTGCCAGCAGCCGTAGGGGACTAGCGGGAGATACGCAGTATTTT.